This TCR beta chain emerged from a study of blood T cell repertoires in COVID-19. Looking at the study overall: Samples taken during acute and convalescent COVID-19 were collected in the United States, Italy and Spain. PBMCs, B-cell-depleted T cells, or T cells provided the cDNA or gDNA that made up the material.

In the study's own analysis: Nucleated cell counts were estimated from reference gene primer amplification. TCRdb's table, derived via immunoSEQ multiplex PCR, lists solely in-frame clones and lacks some. V and J calls and clone size are as listed in that table; D and trimming were resolved from the DNA. The table shows 150,000 to 200,000 clones, with about 86% occurring only once. Germline CDR1 is MNHEY and CDR2 is SMNVEV (reference sequence). Germline trimming cut 3 bases from V and 6 bases from J; bases unmatched to any gene: 10. The CDR3 spans 17 residues. The genes are TRBV27 and TRBJ2-1, with 11 positions matching TRBD1. This TCR was sampled from a man aged 55 to 70 with acute or convalescent COVID-19. Sequenced input: peripheral blood. The CDR3 DNA follows: TGTGCCAGCAGTTTTCCCGATGCGGGACAGGGGGGCAATGAGCAGTTCTTC. Residues: CASSFPDAGQGGNEQFF.